A selection of T cell receptor beta chains follows, all from one sample in a study of a mutant IDH1 vaccine in newly diagnosed glioma. Clones were sequenced by immunoSEQ multiplex PCR, and TCRdb holds only the in-frame ones, with some missing. This sample has about 46,000 clones, with about 80% found just once. Source: PBMCs, taken from a glioma patient treated with radiotherapy, temozolomide or both. The receptors here all came from a woman aged 40 to 50 with glioma. The CDR3 runs from the conserved cysteine through the conserved F or W. A D gene is named only where the DNA matches it firmly. A row's size may be missing; if present it is once, few, many or a size class.

v_gene	j_gene	d_gene	abundance	CDR3nt	CDR3aa
TRBV5-6	TRBJ1-2	-	-	TGTGCCAGCAGCCGTTGGGGTCCGGGTGCTAACTATGGCTACACCTTC	CASSRWGPGANYGYTF
TRBV6-1	TRBJ2-3	-	-	TGTGCCAGCAGTGAAGCGCACGGGTTCACAGATACGCAGTATTTT	CASSEAHGFTDTQYF
TRBV18	TRBJ2-1	-	-	TGTGCCAGCTCACCACCTAGGGTGTTGGATGAGCAGTTCTTC	CASSPPRVLDEQFF
TRBV10-3	TRBJ2-1	TRBD2	-	TGTGCCACCCGGGGGACTAGAGTGGGCTTTGAGCAGTTCTTC	CATRGTRVGFEQFF
TRBV2	TRBJ2-1	TRBD2	-	TGTGCCAGCAGTGATCACCGACCCGGGGTGCGGGGGGGATCCGATGAGCAGTTCTTC	CASSDHRPGVRGGSDEQFF
TRBV18	TRBJ1-1	-	-	TGTGCCAGCTCACCGGGGAGGGGTGGGACTGAAGCTTTCTTT	CASSPGRGGTEAFF
TRBV30	TRBJ1-1	-	medium-sized	TGTGCCTGGAGGGGCGGATTGAACACTGAAGCTTTCTTT	CAWRGGLNTEAFF
TRBV10-1	TRBJ2-3	-	few	TGCGCCAGCAGTGAACCAGGGGCAGATACGCAGTATTTT	CASSEPGADTQYF
TRBV10-2	TRBJ2-2	-	-	TGCGCCAGCAGCCCCTCTAGAGTTGGCACCGGGGAGCTGTTTTTT	CASSPSRVGTGELFF
TRBV4-3	TRBJ1-3	-	-	TGCGCCAGCAGCCAAGTTCCGCTCTCCTCTGGAAACACCATATATTTT	CASSQVPLSSGNTIYF
TRBV10-2	TRBJ1-2	-	-	TGCGCCAGCAGTGAGCTGAACAGCCCTTTCTATGGCTACACCTTC	CASSELNSPFYGYTF
TRBV5-1	TRBJ1-4	-	-	TGCGCCAGCAGCTTGGATCATCAGGGTGAAAAACTGTTTTTT	CASSLDHQGEKLFF
TRBV30	TRBJ1-5	TRBD1	few	TGTGCCTGGAGTGTAAAGGGGAGCGGACAGGGGCCCTATAGCAATCAGCCCCAGCATTTT	CAWSVKGSGQGPYSNQPQHF
TRBV6-6	TRBJ2-1	-	-	TGTGCCAGCAGTTACTCCCCCGAATTTTTTGAGCAGTTCTTC	CASSYSPEFFEQFF
TRBV6-4	TRBJ2-3	-	-	TGTGCCAGCAGCGGGACTGCCGGCACAGATACGCAGTATTTT	CASSGTAGTDTQYF
TRBV6-7	TRBJ1-5	TRBD1	-	TGTGCCAGCAGTTGGACAGGGTATAGCAATCAGCCCCAGCATTTT	CASSWTGYSNQPQHF
TRBV2	TRBJ1-2	TRBD1	-	TGTGCCAGCCGGGAAACCGGGACAGGGGGCTATGGCTACACCTTC	CASRETGTGGYGYTF
TRBV30	TRBJ1-1	-	-	TGTGCCTGGAGGGACCCGGGACCCCGGGGTACTGAAGCTTTCTTT	CAWRDPGPRGTEAFF
TRBV5-1	TRBJ2-3	TRBD1	-	TGCGCCAGCACTCTAGGGGGCGAAACAGATACGCAGTATTTT	CASTLGGETDTQYF
TRBV7-2	TRBJ1-2	TRBD1	-	TGTGCCAGCAGCTTAGCGGGACAGGGGGGGGGCTACACCTTC	CASSLAGQGGGYTF
TRBV14	TRBJ1-6	TRBD1	once	TGTGCCAGCAGCAACCGGACAGGGGGCAATTCACCCCTCCACTTT	CASSNRTGGNSPLHF
TRBV19	TRBJ2-2	TRBD1	-	TGTGCCAGTAGGAGACAGGGTACAACCGGGGAGCTGTTTTTT	CASRRQGTTGELFF
TRBV4-3	TRBJ1-6	-	-	TGCGCCAGCAGCCAGACCTTGAATTCACCCCTCCACTTT	CASSQTLNSPLHF
TRBV4-1	TRBJ2-7	-	-	TGCGCCAGCAGCCAAACCCAGGGGTTGCTCTACGAGCAGTACTTC	CASSQTQGLLYEQYF
TRBV9	TRBJ1-2	-	-	TGTGCCAGCAGCGTAGTAGGGGGCTATGGCTACACCTTC	CASSVVGGYGYTF
TRBV15	TRBJ1-6	-	-	TGTGCCACCAAGAGAGCGGGTGCGGAGGGAGATAATTCACCCCTCCACTTT	CATKRAGAEGDNSPLHF
TRBV2	TRBJ2-5	TRBD2	-	TGTGCCAGCAGCGGTAGCGGGGGCCTCCAAGAGACCCAGTACTTC	CASSGSGGLQETQYF
TRBV5-1	TRBJ2-7	TRBD1	-	TGCGCCAGCAGCATAGGACAGGGAGCGACCTACGAGCAGTACTTC	CASSIGQGATYEQYF
TRBV2	TRBJ1-1	-	medium-sized	TGTGCCAGCAAGCAGGGCCGAGGGACTGAAGCTTTCTTT	CASKQGRGTEAFF
TRBV5-4	TRBJ1-1	-	-	TGTGCCAGCATCTCCAGGGGAGCGGAAGCTTTCTTT	CASISRGAEAFF
TRBV6-5	TRBJ2-7	TRBD2	-	TGTGCCAGCAGTTACTCTAGCGGGGGGTCCTACGAGCAGTACTTC	CASSYSSGGSYEQYF
TRBV7-2	TRBJ1-6	TRBD1	-	TGTGCCAGCAGCTTAAGGGGGACAGAAGATTCACCCCTCCACTTT	CASSLRGTEDSPLHF
TRBV12-5	TRBJ1-6	-	-	TGTGCTAGTGCTAGCGGCTATAATTCACCCCTCCACTTT	CASASGYNSPLHF
TRBV6-1	TRBJ1-6	TRBD1	-	TGTGCCAGCAGCGTCGGACAGGGGAGTTCACCCCTCCACTTT	CASSVGQGSSPLHF
TRBV7-9	TRBJ2-5	TRBD2	-	TGTGCCAGCAGCTCGCGTAGTCCGGGAGGCGAGACCCAGTACTTC	CASSSRSPGGETQYF
TRBV12-5	TRBJ1-1	-	-	TGTGCTAGTGGTTTGGTAGGAGTGGACACTGAAGCTTTCTTT	CASGLVGVDTEAFF
TRBV5-1	TRBJ2-1	TRBD2	-	TGCGCCAGCCAGCGGGGGGGGCCCAACAATGAGCAGTTCTTC	CASQRGGPNNEQFF
TRBV6-5	TRBJ1-2	-	few	TGTGCCAGCAGTTACCTGACCGGGGGCTATGGCTACACCTTC	CASSYLTGGYGYTF
TRBV5-1	TRBJ1-1	-	few	TGCGCCAGCAGCTCACCTGGACAGTCGAACACTGAAGCTTTCTTT	CASSSPGQSNTEAFF
TRBV4-2	TRBJ2-3	TRBD2	-	TGTGCCAGCAGCCGGACTCTAGCGGGGGGAGATACGCAGTATTTT	CASSRTLAGGDTQYF